This section outlines one TCR beta chain sequence together with its context. Antigen: not known. Some clones are missing from TCRdb's copy, which holds only in-frame ones; the method was immunoSEQ multiplex PCR. The table has over 1.4 million clones, around 95% seen once. This entry comes from a study of shared clonotypes between healthy human individuals. Germline CDR1 reads SGHKS; CDR2 reads YYEKEE (reference sequence). J gave up 7 bases and V 1 base, and 7 bases lay outside the gene matches. CDR3 length: 15 amino acids. Study observations and caveats: When compared with the clonotypes that were shared by all four sorted-subset donors, the non-shared clonotypes turned out to have lower generation probabilities. Naive subsets generally had larger estimated richness than memory subsets.

The sequence was obtained from a man aged 25-45 years in good health. The sequenced sample consisted of naive CD4+ T cells sorted from blood. Subset described: CD45RA+ positively selected. This sequence joins TRBV5-5 and TRBJ2-7; 11 bases align to TRBD1. CDR3 region: CASSLNGQGAGEQYF. DNA for the CDR3: TGTGCCAGCAGCTTGAATGGACAGGGGGCGGGTGAGCAGTACTTC.